This T cell receptor (beta chain) derives from a study of CD4+ T cells in melanoma. General study results and limits: Reportedly, melanoma neoantigen-specific CD4+ T cells showed varied differentiation states. CD8+ T cell, macrophage and B cell function reportedly correlated with neoantigen-specific CD4+ T cells.

The CDR3 length is 14 residues. Per germline, CDR1 LGHNA and CDR2 YSLEER. With 1 base removed from V and 11 bases from J, the gap between germline ends came to 15 bases. Using immunoSEQ multiplex PCR, the repertoire was profiled, and TCRdb retains in-frame clones only, with some absent. Here the sample spans 8,500 to 10,000 clones, about 78% being singletons. By proportion, this clone is medium-sized. Its specificity is not known. The material sequenced was tumor tissue. The rearrangement links TRBV4-3 to TRBJ1-5, with D unclear. This clonotype was sampled from a human donor with melanoma. This CDR3 is CASSQAVVGWSQHF. Here the CDR3 DNA reads TGCGCCAGCAGCCAAGCCGTGGTAGGGTGGTCCCAGCATTTT.